This TCR beta chain was sequenced in a study of T-cell reconstitution after alpha-beta-depleted transplantation in children. Broader study findings: Surviving recipient T cells and thymic progenitors accounted for the high day-60 TCRbeta diversity observed in some patients. The authors attributed T-cell counts and diversity one year after transplant mostly to newly produced T cells.

This clonotype was recorded once. The target antigen is unknown. One end of the junction fails to match germline, which may point to a read error. For TCRbeta, the library was prepared with unique molecular identifiers. From the PCR reads, TCRdb called clonotypes with MiXCR, one entry per CDR3 protein. The data show 500,000 to 650,000 distinct CDR3 sequences, with 11% seen just once and 14% held by the top ten. CDR3 length equals 18 residues. The TCR sequence derives from a female patient aged 2 to 10 who had a stem cell transplant for aplastic anemia, so the T cells may come from the graft donor. Sequenced material: PBMCs, mostly from graft donor cells, taken 180 days after TCRalphabeta/CD19-depleted stem cell transplant. The chain is built from TRBV12-3 or TRBV12-4 and TRBJ2-5; possible D gene TRBD2, 6 bases. In nucleotides, the CDR3 is TGTACCAGCAGTCCATCCCGAGGAGGGCGACACATGAAAGAGACCCAGTACTTC. Its protein is CTSSPSRGGRHMKETQYF.